Listed below are T cell receptor beta chains from one sample, sequenced in a study of read filtering for tumor transcriptome and immune sequencing. TCRdb re-called the reads through MiXCR, storing one row per CDR3 protein. Of about 46,000 distinct CDR3 sequences detected, roughly 20% appear once; the ten largest clones hold 37%. Sequencing used a population of CD138-negative cells sorted from bone marrow. All receptors derive from a donor at least 40 years old with multiple myeloma. The CDR3 runs from the conserved cysteine through the conserved F or W. A D gene is named only where the DNA matches it firmly. Only some rows state a clone size, as once, few, many or a class for expanded clones.

j_gene | abundance | v_gene | d_gene | CDR3nt | CDR3aa
TRBJ2-1 | many | TRBV7-6 | NA | TGTGCCAGCAGCTTAGTGGCAGGCTCCTACAATGAGCAGTTCTTC | CASSLVAGSYNEQFF
TRBJ2-1 | many | TRBV19 | NA | TGTGCCAGTAGTATAAGCGGTTCTGAGCAGTTCTTC | CASSISGSEQFF
TRBJ1-1 | NA | TRBV29-1 | TRBD1 | TGCAGCATTGAAGAACAGGGGGAGGCCACAGAAGCTTTCTTT | CSIEEQGEATEAFF
TRBJ2-2 | many | TRBV19 | NA | TGTGCCAGTAGTATTGCGTGGAACAGGCTGAACACCGGGGAGCTGTTTTTT | CASSIAWNRLNTGELFF
TRBJ2-3 | many | TRBV28 | NA | TGTGCCAGCAGAAGGTATTATAGCACAGATACGCAGTATTTT | CASRRYYSTDTQYF
TRBJ2-5 | many | TRBV6-1 | TRBD2 | TGTGCCAGCAGGACTAGCGGACAAGAGACCCAGTACTTC | CASRTSGQETQYF
TRBJ1-5 | many | TRBV20-1 | NA | TGCAGTGCTAGAGTCCCCCCCGGGGGCCAGAGCAATCAGCCCCAGCATTTT | CSARVPPGGQSNQPQHF
TRBJ2-7 | many | TRBV19 | TRBD2 | TGTGCCAGTAGTGTTGTAGCGGGAGGCACCTACGAGCAGTACTTC | CASSVVAGGTYEQYF
TRBJ1-4 | NA | TRBV28 | TRBD1 | TGTGCCAGCAGTCCGACAGGGGTCGGTGAAAAACTGTTTTTT | CASSPTGVGEKLFF
TRBJ2-1 | NA | TRBV4-2 | NA | TGTGCCAGCAGCCCGTGGAGGGCCTACGATGAGCAGTTCTTC | CASSPWRAYDEQFF
TRBJ2-7 | NA | TRBV7-2 | TRBD2 | TGTGCCAGCAGCCGGACTAGCGGACCCTACGAGCAGTACTTC | CASSRTSGPYEQYF
TRBJ2-3 | many | TRBV20-1 | TRBD2 | TGCAGTGCTCGCCCTGGGCGGGAGTACACAGATACGCAGTATTTT | CSARPGREYTDTQYF
TRBJ2-3 | many | TRBV11-2 | TRBD2 | TGTGCCAGCAGCTCTCCGGGACTAGCGGGCACAGATACGCAGTATTTT | CASSSPGLAGTDTQYF
TRBJ2-2 | many | TRBV28 | NA | TGTGCCAGCAGTTCCGGGGGCTTAGGTACCGGGGAGCTGTTTTTT | CASSSGGLGTGELFF
TRBJ2-3 | many | TRBV20-1 | TRBD2 | TGCAAGGCGGGAGGGAAGACAGATACGCAGTATTTT | CKAGGKTDTQYF
TRBJ2-2 | many | TRBV12-3/TRBV12-4 | NA | TGTGCCAGCAGTTTCTTCTCGAGTACCGGGGAGCTGTTTTTT | CASSFFSSTGELFF
TRBJ2-1 | NA | TRBV28 | NA | TGTGCCAGCAACCCGGGACCAGCGGGCGATGAGCAATTCTTC | CASNPGPAGDEQFF
TRBJ1-1 | many | TRBV7-2 | NA | TGTGCCAGCAGCTTAGCGGGAGGAATGAACACTGAAGCTTTCTTT | CASSLAGGMNTEAFF
TRBJ2-5 | many | TRBV7-2 | TRBD2 | TGTGCCAGCAACTTAGCGGGTCAAGAGACCCAGTACTTC | CASNLAGQETQYF
TRBJ2-1 | many | TRBV28 | TRBD2 | TGTGCCAGCAGTAAGGGGCTAGCGGCCTACAATGAGCAGTTCTTC | CASSKGLAAYNEQFF
TRBJ2-7 | NA | TRBV29-1 | NA | TGCAGCGTTGAAGATCTGGGCAGGGGGCAGTACTTC | CSVEDLGRGQYF
TRBJ2-1 | many | TRBV4-3 | TRBD2 | TGCGCCAGCAGCCAAGGGGAGGGTAGCCCGACCTACAATGAGCAGTTCTTC | CASSQGEGSPTYNEQFF
TRBJ2-7 | many | TRBV29-1 | NA | TGCAGCGTTGAGTCGGTCGGTTCCTACGAGCAGTACTTC | CSVESVGSYEQYF
TRBJ2-5 | many | TRBV28 | NA | TGTGCCAGCAGTTTCGAGCTCGATCAAGAGACCCAGTACTTC | CASSFELDQETQYF
TRBJ2-3 | many | TRBV29-1 | TRBD2 | TGCAGCGTTGAGCGGGAGTTCTACACAGATACGCAGTATTTT | CSVEREFYTDTQYF
TRBJ2-5 | few | TRBV20-1 | NA | TGCAGTGCTAGCCCCCGGGGCGGCCAAGAGACCCAGTACTTC | CSASPRGGQETQYF
TRBJ2-1 | few | TRBV20-1 | NA | TGCAGTGCCCTGACCCGGGACGTTCGCTCCTACAATGAGCAGTTCTTC | CSALTRDVRSYNEQFF
TRBJ2-7 | few | TRBV7-9 | NA | TGTGCCAGCAGCTTAGACGGAGCGGATCTCTCCTACGAGCAGTACTTC | CASSLDGADLSYEQYF
TRBJ2-5 | few | TRBV28 | TRBD2 | TGTGCCAGCAGACTCCTTCTAGCGGGAAGGAGGGAGACCCAGTACTTC | CASRLLLAGRRETQYF
TRBJ2-3 | NA | TRBV19 | NA | TGTGCCAGTAGTGTCCTCACAGGGAGTTTTCCAGATACGCAGTATTTT | CASSVLTGSFPDTQYF
TRBJ2-3 | many | TRBV7-3 | NA | TGTGCCAGCAGCTCCTCCGGAGGTAGCGGAGATACGCAGTATTTT | CASSSSGGSGDTQYF
TRBJ2-5 | few | TRBV20-1 | NA | TGCAGTGCTAGGGGGGACTTCAATCAAGAGACCCAGTACTTC | CSARGDFNQETQYF